Shown below are 26 T cell receptor beta chains from a single sample sequenced in a study of OX40 agonist ivuxolimab in advanced cancers. Profiling relied on immunoSEQ multiplex PCR, and the TCRdb table lists in-frame clones only, not all of them. The data contain approximately 50,000 clones, around 88% of them singletons. The specimen was CD4+ or CD8+ T cells sorted from blood, collected in a trial of the OX40 agonist ivuxolimab. The receptors shown here come from an adult with an advanced solid tumor such as melanoma, head and neck, liver or kidney cancer.

The chain uses TRBV28 and TRBJ2-6; no reliable D call. Deletions cut 2 bases from V and 0 bases from J, with 14 bases between. CDR1 MDHEN and CDR2 SYDVKM come from the germline V gene. CDR3 length: 18 amino acids. CDR3 nucleotides: TGTGCCAGCAGTTTAGGAACGGGCCTCATCTCTGGGGCCAACGTCCTGACTTTC. Translated, it gives CASSLGTGLISGANVLTF. Based on the CDR3 plus reference TRBV28 and TRBJ2-6, the full variable domain is DVKVTQSSRYLVKRTGEKVFLECVQDMDHENMFWYRQDPGLGLRLIYFSYDVKMKEKGDIPEGYSVSREKKERFSLILESASTNQTSMYLCASSLGTGLISGANVLTFGAGSRLTVL.

The chain links TRBV6-1 to TRBJ2-7, with a possible D match to TRBD1 (6 bases). Trimming removed 9 bases from V and 3 bases from J, with 18 bases in between. Germline V CDR1 and CDR2: MNHNS, SASEGT. This CDR3 is built from 14 residues. DNA of the CDR3: TGTGCCAGTATTTCCGGAGCAGGGGTCTACGAGCAGTACTTC. The encoded protein is CASISGAGVYEQYF.

The chain carries TRBV27 and TRBJ2-2; D unresolved. Trimming stripped 6 bases from V and 6 bases from J, with 20 bases between. CDR1 and CDR2 from the germline V gene are MNHEY and SMNVEV (reference sequence). The CDR3 spans 16 residues. The CDR3, as DNA: TGTGCCAGCAGCATTCGAGGACCAGGAATCCCCGGGGAGCTGTTTTTT. It yields the protein CASSIRGPGIPGELFF.

In DNA, the CDR3 is TGTGCCAGCAGCGCCGGGACAGGGACTAACTATGGCTACACCTTC. Protein product: CASSAGTGTNYGYTF. This chain connects TRBV9 to TRBJ1-2, with TRBD1 identical over 9 bases. CDR1 is SGDLS and CDR2 is YYNGEE in the germline V gene. The CDR3 is 15 residues long. Trimming cost V 3 bases and J 0 bases; bases outside gene matches: 3.

The chain recombines TRBV6-5 with TRBJ1-1; D is perhaps TRBD1 (5 bases). Germline CDR1 is MNHEY and CDR2 is SVGAGI. Deletions cut 0 bases from V and 4 bases from J, with 12 bases between. CDR3 length equals 15 residues. Here the CDR3 reads CASSYSAGSATEAFF. In nucleotides, the CDR3 is TGTGCCAGCAGTTACTCCGCAGGGTCGGCCACTGAAGCTTTCTTT.

The V and J genes are TRBV2 and TRBJ1-2; 8 bases fit TRBD1. The CDR3 loop spans 13 amino acids. J lost 7 bases, V lost 5 bases, and 6 bases had no gene match. Per germline, CDR1 SNHLY and CDR2 FYNNEI. CDR3 nucleotides: TGTGCCAGCAGTCCCCAGGGGGCATCTGGCTACACCTTC. Encoded protein: CASSPQGASGYTF.

V is TRBV7-2 and J is TRBJ1-5; D is unclear. Trimming took off 1 base at V and 6 bases at J, with 4 bases between the two ends. Germline values: CDR1 SGHTA, CDR2 FQGNSA. CDR3 size: 12 residues. CDR3: CASSLEGQPQHF. The CDR3 bases are TGTGCCAGCAGCTTAGAGGGTCAGCCCCAGCATTTT. Full variable domain (rest looked up from reference TRBV7-2 and TRBJ1-5): GAGVSQSPSNKVTEKGKDVELRCDPISGHTALYWYRQSLGQGLEFLIYFQGNSAPDKSGLPSDRFSAERTGGSVSTLTIQRTQQEDSAVYLCASSLEGQPQHFGDGTRLSIL.

The gene calls are TRBV7-2 and TRBJ2-7; D not resolved. Trimming cost V 4 bases and J 4 bases, with 11 bases left between them. This CDR3 region has 13 residues. Germline CDR1 SGHTA, CDR2 FQGNSA. In DNA, the CDR3 is TGTGCCAGCAGCTCTCCGGTGGCGTACGAGCAGTACTTC. Encoded protein: CASSSPVAYEQYF.

The chain joins TRBV11-3 to TRBJ1-3, with D uncertain. The V and J ends lost 2 bases and 0 bases respectively, with 8 bases between them. CDR1 is SGHNT, CDR2 YENEEA, per germline. The CDR3 has 15 amino acids. CDR3 sequence reads: CASSLSVTSGNTIYF. The CDR3 DNA is TGTGCCAGCAGCTTAAGTGTTACCTCTGGAAACACCATATATTTT. Drawing the rest from reference TRBV11-3 and TRBJ1-3, the complete variable domain is EAGVVQSPRYKIIEKKQPVAFWCNPISGHNTLYWYLQNLGQGPELLIRYENEEAVDDSQLPKDRFSAERLKGVDSTLKIQPAELGDSAVYLCASSLSVTSGNTIYFGEGSWLTVV.

This clone occurred a few times. This chain links TRBV19 with TRBJ1-5, with D hard to call. V was cut by 1 base and J by 12 bases, with 10 bases left in between. This CDR3 region has 12 residues. Germline V gene sequence: CDR1 LNHDA, CDR2 SQIVND (reference sequence). The DNA of the CDR3 is TGTGCCAGTAGTATAGGCTCAGGAGTCCAGCATTTT. Its translation is CASSIGSGVQHF.

This rearrangement joins TRBV5-1 to TRBJ2-5; 16 nucleotides line up with TRBD2. Unmatched junction bases numbered 3, after V lost 3 bases and J lost 4 bases. Germline V gene sequence: CDR1 SGHRS, CDR2 YFSETQ. The CDR3 length is 16 residues. The CDR3 DNA follows: TGCGCCAGCAGCTCGGGACTAGCGGGAGGGTTAGAGACCCAGTACTTC. Its protein is CASSSGLAGGLETQYF.

The J gene is TRBJ2-1, the V gene TRBV5-1; perhaps TRBD2 as D (5 bases). Trimming took 0 bases from V and 7 from J, leaving 14 bases between them. Looked up from germline, CDR1 is SGHRS and CDR2 is YFSETQ. The CDR3 runs 15 residues. Here the CDR3 DNA reads TGCGCCAGCAGCTTGGGGGGAGCAATATGGAATGAGCAGTTCTTC. The encoded protein is CASSLGGAIWNEQFF.

CDR3 region: CAWRGGAGQERAFF. CDR3 DNA: TGTGCCTGGAGGGGAGGAGCGGGACAGGAGAGAGCTTTCTTT. The V gene is TRBV30, the J gene TRBJ1-1; 8 nucleotides line up with TRBD1. After removal of 3 bases from V and 10 bases from J, the junction contained 13 bases not matched to a gene. The length of the CDR3 is 14 residues. CDR1 GTSNPN and CDR2 SVGIG come from the germline V gene (reference sequence).

V gene TRBV5-4 combines with J gene TRBJ2-3, with 11 bases fitting TRBD2. With V trimmed by 4 bases and J by 2 bases, 9 bases remained unmatched. There are 17 residues in the CDR3. CDR1 and CDR2 from the germline V gene are SGHNT and YYREEE (reference sequence). In DNA form, the CDR3 reads TGTGCCAGCAGCCAACCCGAGGGACTAGCGGACACAGATACGCAGTATTTT. It yields the protein CASSQPEGLADTDTQYF. The whole variable domain, remainder taken from reference TRBV5-4 and TRBJ2-3, is ETGVTQSPTHLIKTRGQQVTLRCSSQSGHNTVSWYQQALGQGPQFIFQYYREEENGRGNFPPRFSGLQFPNYSSELNVNALELDDSALYLCASSQPEGLADTDTQYFGPGTRLTVL.

This clone showed up just a few times. The chain employs TRBV6-1 and TRBJ1-1, with 9 bases identical to TRBD1. The CDR3 runs 15 residues. Germline trimming cut 5 bases from V and 4 bases from J; bases unmatched to any gene: 8. CDR1 MNHNS and CDR2 SASEGT come from the germline V gene. CDR3 bases: TGTGCCAGCAGTAAATCCGGGACAGGGCGCACTGAAGCTTTCTTT. Protein sequence: CASSKSGTGRTEAFF.

The chain joins TRBV27 to TRBJ2-3, with TRBD1 matching over 10 bases. The length of the CDR3 is 15 residues. After removal of 3 bases from V and 4 bases from J, the junction contained 4 bases not matched to a gene. CDR1 is MNHEY and CDR2 is SMNVEV in the germline V gene (reference sequence). The CDR3 reads CASSFLGQGSDTQYF. CDR3 coding DNA: TGTGCCAGCAGTTTCCTGGGACAGGGGTCAGATACGCAGTATTTT.

This clone has only one observation. The chain couples TRBV7-9 to TRBJ2-3; possibly TRBD2 for D (6 bases). This CDR3 region has 15 residues. Per germline, CDR1 SEHNR and CDR2 FQNEAQ (reference sequence). Trimming stripped 4 bases from V and 0 bases from J, with 11 bases between. For the CDR3, the DNA is TGTGCCAGCAGCTCGGCGGGGCCTAGCACAGATACGCAGTATTTT. It translates to CASSSAGPSTDTQYF. Together with reference TRBV7-9 and TRBJ2-3, the CDR3 gives the full variable domain: DTGVSQNPRHKITKRGQNVTFRCDPISEHNRLYWYRQTLGQGPEFLTYFQNEAQLEKSRLLSDRFSAERPKGSFSTLEIQRTEQGDSAMYLCASSSAGPSTDTQYFGPGTRLTVL.

This chain links TRBV9 with TRBJ2-3; D remains ambiguous. Germline V CDR1 and CDR2: SGDLS, YYNGEE. Deletions cut 0 bases from V and 0 bases from J, with 8 bases between. The CDR3 totals 15 residues. The CDR3 DNA reads as TGTGCCAGCAGCGTAGATACTACTAGCACAGATACGCAGTATTTT. Protein sequence: CASSVDTTSTDTQYF.

The rearrangement joins TRBV5-1 to TRBJ1-2; 7 bases line up with TRBD1. Germline CDR1 SGHRS, CDR2 YFSETQ. Trimming removed 4 bases from V and 8 bases from J; junction bases left unmatched: 8. CDR3 length: 13 residues. The DNA of the CDR3 is TGCGCCAGCAGCGAGCAGGGGGTTAGCGGCTACACCTTC. Amino acid sequence: CASSEQGVSGYTF.

The chain carries TRBV5-1 and TRBJ2-4, with D perhaps being TRBD1 or TRBD2 (5 bases each). This CDR3 is 17 amino acids long. Trimming cost V 2 bases and J 6 bases, with 21 bases left between them. In germline, CDR1 is SGHRS, CDR2 YFSETQ. CDR3 nucleotides: TGCGCCAGCAGCTTTCAGGACTCCTCGTGGGGCGGAAACATTCAGTACTTC. This sequence encodes CASSFQDSSWGGNIQYF.

This clone was seen a single time. The CDR3 is CASSQEGRWGSQETQYF. The CDR3 nucleotides are TGTGCCAGCAGTCAAGAGGGTAGGTGGGGGTCGCAAGAGACCCAGTACTTC. V usage is TRBV6-1 and J usage is TRBJ2-5; TRBD1 or TRBD2 may be the D gene (5 bases each). Trimming took 5 bases from V and 2 from J, leaving 21 bases between them. The CDR3 has 17 residues. CDR1 MNHNS and CDR2 SASEGT come from the germline V gene.

The V gene is TRBV9, the J gene TRBJ1-3; 7 bases match TRBD1. CDR1 is SGDLS, CDR2 YYNGEE, per germline. Unmatched junction bases numbered 10, after V lost 3 bases and J lost 7 bases. The CDR3 is made up of 15 amino acids. The CDR3 sequence is CASSGTGDFGNTIYF. The CDR3 bases are TGTGCCAGCAGCGGAACAGGGGACTTTGGGAACACCATATATTTT.

With respect to this clone: In the same sample, other DNA sequences code for this CDR3. The chain employs TRBV5-1 and TRBJ1-1; the match to TRBD1 covers 8 bases. CDR1 is SGHRS, CDR2 YFSETQ, per germline. The CDR3 length is 16 residues. Losses at the gene ends were 1 base for V and 1 base for J; bases not matched to a gene: 6. CDR3 nucleotides: TGCGCCAGCAGCTTGCGTACAGGGGGTCGGAACACTGAAGCTTTCTTT. This codes for CASSLRTGGRNTEAFF. The full variable domain, its missing parts supplied by reference TRBV5-1 and TRBJ1-1, is KAGVTQTPRYLIKTRGQQVTLSCSPISGHRSVSWYQQTPGQGLQFLFEYFSETQRNKGNFPGRFSGRQFSNSRSEMNVSTLELGDSALYLCASSLRTGGRNTEAFFGQGTRLTVV.

V gene TRBV18 combines with J gene TRBJ2-2; the D gene could be TRBD1 or TRBD2 (5 bases each). Germline V lookup: CDR1 KGHSH, CDR2 LQKENI. The CDR3 is 16 amino acids. V lost 2 bases to trimming and J lost 4 bases, with 14 bases between them. The DNA of the CDR3 is TGTGCCAGCTCACCAATGCAAACTGGGGGCACCGGGGAGCTGTTTTTT. This codes for CASSPMQTGGTGELFF.

This chain uses TRBV7-6 with TRBJ2-5; no firm D call. The CDR3 covers 15 residues. The germline V gene encodes CDR1 SGHVS and CDR2 FNYEAQ. V was cut by 5 bases and J by 5 bases, with 18 bases left in between. CDR3 bases: TGTGCCAGCAGCCTCGGTCTATCTCCGGCGGAGACCCAGTACTTC. Its protein product is CASSLGLSPAETQYF.

Comment on this clone: In this CDR3 the conserved last residue, phenylalanine or tryptophan, is missing, so a read error is likely. The DNA is omitted, as the CDR3 cannot be located on it reliably, and the CDR3 follows TCRdb's listing. The V gene is TRBV7-9, the J gene TRBJ2-3; TRBD1 is the table's D call, not checked against the DNA. The CDR3 extends over 13 residues, inclusive of both ends. CDR1 and CDR2 (germline): SEHNR, FQNEAQ (reference sequence). The CDR3: CASSFQATWSRAL.